The 19 T cell receptor beta chains given below trace back to one sample, sequenced in a study of T-cell memory formation after mild COVID-19. A single record per CDR3 protein comes from TCRdb applying MiXCR to the 5' RACE reads. The data contain 150,000 to 200,000 distinct CDR3 sequences, 16% of them seen just once; the ten biggest clones take up about 2.1%. Sequenced sample: PBMCs or a T cell subset sorted from them (not recorded which). The receptors here all came from an adult woman who had mild COVID-19 (a few samples of this study predate the infection). Cell type and time point are not known.

This clonotype was detected only a few times. The V gene is TRBV7-2, the J gene TRBJ2-1; TRBD2 agrees at 11 bases. Germline loops: CDR1 SGHTA, CDR2 FQGNSA. This CDR3 region has 16 residues. V lost 4 bases to trimming and J lost 2 bases; unmatched junction nucleotides: 4. Here the CDR3 DNA reads TGTGCCAGCAGCTCACGGACTAGCGGGCCCTACAATGAGCAGTTCTTC. Protein: CASSSRTSGPYNEQFF.

The chain employs TRBV7-2 and TRBJ1-4, with D maybe TRBD1 (5 bases). The ends were cut back, 3 bases at V and 0 bases at J, with 11 bases in the middle. Germline values: CDR1 SGHTA, CDR2 FQGNSA. This CDR3 has 16 amino acids. The CDR3 region is CASSLSTGTTNEKLFF. CDR3 DNA sequence: TGTGCCAGCAGCTTGAGTACAGGAACAACTAATGAAAAACTGTTTTTT.

This clonotype appeared a few times. The V and J genes are TRBV6-5 and TRBJ2-7; 7 nucleotides agree with TRBD1. Germline-derived CDR1 and CDR2 are MNHEY and SVGAGI. This CDR3 spans 15 amino acids. Trimming cost V 0 bases and J 2 bases; bases outside gene matches: 4. Written as DNA, the CDR3 is TGTGCCAGCAGTTACTCGCAGGGGGATACCTACGAGCAGTACTTC. Its translation is CASSYSQGDTYEQYF.

This chain links TRBV6-1 with TRBJ2-3; 10 bases map to TRBD2. The germline gives CDR1 MNHNS, CDR2 SASEGT. This CDR3 is 14 amino acids long. V dropped 6 bases and J dropped 3; count of bases not matched to a gene: 3. The CDR3 is CASRTSGQTDTQYF. DNA for the CDR3: TGTGCCAGCAGGACTAGCGGGCAAACAGATACGCAGTATTTT.

This clonotype was seen at least ten times. This chain joins TRBV7-9 and TRBJ2-5; no definite D call. Germline lookup yields CDR1 SEHNR and CDR2 FQNEAQ (reference sequence). V was clipped by 3 bases and J by 5 bases, with 13 bases between them. The length of the CDR3 is 14 residues. The CDR3 reads CASSFGVRRETQYF. CDR3 in DNA: TGTGCCAGCAGCTTCGGCGTCCGACGGGAGACCCAGTACTTC.

The V and J genes are TRBV5-1 and TRBJ1-1; unclear D gene. The CDR3 is made up of 12 amino acids. V lost 3 bases and J 7 bases, leaving 10 bases between the germline ends. Germline V CDR1 and CDR2: SGHRS, YFSETQ. CDR3 nucleotide sequence: TGCGCCAGCAGCTCGGGCGGCAATGAAGCTTTCTTT. It codes for CASSSGGNEAFF.

This clonotype was observed a few times. The rearrangement links TRBV10-3 to TRBJ2-7, with TRBD2 identical over 12 bases. J lost 4 bases, V lost 10 bases, and 8 bases had no gene match. The CDR3 is 14 amino acids. Germline V gives CDR1 ENHRY, CDR2 SYGVKD. The CDR3 bases are TGTGCCACGGCAACCGGGACTAGCGGGTACGAGCAGTACTTC. This translates into CATATGTSGYEQYF.

With regard to this clonotype: At one of its ends the junction is not consistent with the germline gene, which may arise from a read error. V is TRBV14 and J is TRBJ2-2; 7 bases align to TRBD1. Germline-derived CDR1 and CDR2 are SGHDN and FVKESK. This CDR3 spans 15 amino acids. CDR3 DNA sequence: TGTGCCAGCGGCCAGACAGGGTCGAACACCGGGGAGCTGTTTTTT. Amino acids: CASGQTGSNTGELFF.

This rearrangement joins TRBV18 to TRBJ2-1; D tentatively reads TRBD1 or TRBD2 (5 bases each). V lost 4 bases, J lost 0 bases, and 10 bases lay in between. The CDR3 has 15 amino acids. Looked up from germline, CDR1 is KGHSH and CDR2 is LQKENI. DNA for the CDR3: TGTGCCAGCTCACGGGACCTTAGCTCCTACAATGAGCAGTTCTTC. Encoded protein: CASSRDLSSYNEQFF.

The rearrangement uses TRBV29-1 and TRBJ2-3, with D perhaps being TRBD1 or TRBD2 (5 bases each). The CDR3 consists of 16 residues. The V gene's germline CDR1 is SQVTM and CDR2 ANQGSEA. The germline V and J ends were trimmed by 3 bases and 1 base, with 17 bases remaining between them. The CDR3, as DNA: TGCAGCGTTGAGCCCCCGGGACGACGAGGCACAGATACGCAGTATTTT. It codes for CSVEPPGRRGTDTQYF.

This clonotype was seen only a few times. V is TRBV7-2 and J is TRBJ2-5; 9 positions match TRBD2. The CDR3 has 16 amino acids. Trimming cost V 2 bases and J 4 bases; bases outside gene matches: 8. CDR1 and CDR2 (germline): SGHTA, FQGNSA. The CDR3 is CASSLRFSGRGETQYF. CDR3 nucleotide sequence: TGTGCCAGCAGCTTAAGGTTTAGCGGGAGAGGAGAGACCCAGTACTTC. The variable domain in full, with the rest retrieved from reference TRBV7-2 and TRBJ2-5, is GAGVSQSPSNKVTEKGKDVELRCDPISGHTALYWYRQSLGQGLEFLIYFQGNSAPDKSGLPSDRFSAERTGGSVSTLTIQRTQQEDSAVYLCASSLRFSGRGETQYFGPGTRLLVL.

A single count supports this clonotype. The CDR3 nucleotides read TGTGCCAGCAAACTGGACAGGGGGCGAAATTCACCCCTCCACTTT. It codes for CASKLDRGRNSPLHF. The chain couples TRBV12-3 or TRBV12-4 to TRBJ1-6, with TRBD1 matching 11 bases. V shed 7 bases, J shed 7 bases, and the junction held 6 bases outside the gene matches. This CDR3 region has 15 residues.

The CDR3 DNA reads as TGTGCCAGCACGGCATTACCCTATCAGCCCCAGCATTTT. Its protein product is CASTALPYQPQHF. The rearrangement uses TRBV12-3 or TRBV12-4 and TRBJ1-5; no clear D. The CDR3 covers 13 residues. V was shortened by 7 bases and J by 5 bases, with 12 bases between the two germline ends.

This clonotype appeared a few times. V is TRBV12-3 or TRBV12-4 and J is TRBJ1-5; TRBD1 aligns across 8 bases. Trimming cost V 4 bases and J 5 bases; bases outside gene matches: 7. This CDR3 is built from 15 residues. The CDR3 here is CASSSAGQAHQPQHF. The CDR3 DNA reads as TGTGCCAGCAGTTCCGCGGGACAGGCGCATCAGCCCCAGCATTTT.

CDR3 coding DNA: TGTGCCAGCAGTCTCCGACAGGGGATGAACACTGAAGCTTTCTTT. Residues: CASSLRQGMNTEAFF. The J gene is TRBJ1-1, the V gene TRBV12-3 or TRBV12-4; 8 nucleotides align to TRBD1. The junction had 5 bases not matched to a gene; V was cut back by 5 bases and J by 0 bases. The CDR3 has 15 residues.

The J gene is TRBJ1-5, the V gene TRBV12-3 or TRBV12-4; D uncertain. The CDR3 sequence is 15 residues long. Trimming took off 6 bases at V and 0 bases at J, with 12 bases between the two ends. The chain's CDR3 is CASSFTGDSNQPQHF. The DNA of the CDR3 is TGTGCCAGCAGCTTCACCGGGGATAGCAATCAGCCCCAGCATTTT.

The rearrangement uses TRBV5-1 and TRBJ1-2; the D is unclear. Germline-derived CDR1 and CDR2 are SGHRS and YFSETQ. Trimming took off 0 bases at V and 5 bases at J, with 11 bases between the two ends. The length of the CDR3 is 14 residues. CDR3 residues: CASSLGADVYGYTF. DNA of the CDR3: TGCGCCAGCAGCTTGGGGGCAGACGTTTATGGCTACACCTTC.

This clonotype was found a few times. This sequence joins TRBV6-5 and TRBJ1-5, with 10 nucleotides matching TRBD1. The junction had 1 base not matched to a gene; V was cut back by 0 bases and J by 5 bases. This CDR3 has 15 amino acids. Germline V gene sequence: CDR1 MNHEY, CDR2 SVGAGI. CDR3: CASSYSDRGDQPQHF. The CDR3 DNA reads as TGTGCCAGCAGTTACTCGGACAGGGGGGATCAGCCCCAGCATTTT.

This clonotype was seen ten or more times. This rearrangement joins TRBV5-1 to TRBJ1-5; D is possibly TRBD1 (5 bases). Germline V CDR1 and CDR2: SGHRS, YFSETQ. Trimming shortened V by 0 bases and J by 7 bases, and 8 bases separated the two germline ends. This CDR3 region has 13 residues. CDR3 bases: TGCGCCAGCAGCTTGGATGGGACCCAGCCCCAGCATTTT. Amino acids: CASSLDGTQPQHF.